Listed here are 20 T cell receptor beta chains from one sample, sequenced in a study of shared clonotypes between healthy human individuals. The data were produced by immunoSEQ multiplex PCR, yet TCRdb's version contains in-frame clones alone and is incomplete. The data show 950,000 to 1,100,000 clones, with approximately 70% seen just once and 1.5% held by the top ten. Sequencing was performed on memory CD4+ T cells sorted from blood. Specified subset: CD45RA-negative fraction. The origin of the receptors is a young man in good health.

The V and J genes are TRBV4-1 and TRBJ2-1; D possibly corresponds to TRBD2 (6 bases). The germline gives CDR1 MGHRA, CDR2 YSYEKL. V was cut by 3 bases and J by 5 bases, with 17 bases left in between. This CDR3 has 16 residues. The CDR3: CASSHGYGGRDNEQFF. The CDR3 DNA sequence: TGCGCCAGCAGCCATGGGTACGGGGGAAGAGACAATGAGCAGTTCTTC.

The chain's CDR3 is CASSVGQENEQYF. In DNA, the CDR3 is TGCGCCAGCAGCGTCGGACAGGAAAACGAGCAGTACTTC. The J gene is TRBJ2-7, the V gene TRBV5-1; 7 bases map to TRBD1. Per germline, CDR1 SGHRS and CDR2 YFSETQ. V lost 4 bases and J lost 5; bases outside the gene matches: 6. This CDR3 has 13 residues.

This rearrangement joins TRBV4-3 to TRBJ1-2; no reliable D call. Germline V gene lookup returns CDR1 LGHNA and CDR2 YSLEER. V was shortened by 1 base and J by 6 bases, with 9 bases between the two germline ends. CDR3 length: 13 amino acids. The CDR3 is CASSQGRKNGYTF. The CDR3 nucleotides are TGCGCCAGCAGCCAAGGACGTAAAAATGGCTACACCTTC.

This clone has just one count. This sequence joins TRBV18 and TRBJ1-1; D is uncertain. The germline V gene encodes CDR1 KGHSH and CDR2 LQKENI. CDR3 length: 16 residues. Trimming took off 0 bases at V and 3 bases at J, with 14 bases between the two ends. The CDR3 loop reads CASSPPVRVRDTEAFF. The CDR3 DNA is TGTGCCAGCTCACCACCGGTCCGGGTGAGGGACACTGAAGCTTTCTTT. Variable domain in full (rest from reference TRBV18 and TRBJ1-1): NAGVMQNPRHLVRRRGQEARLRCSPMKGHSHVYWYRQLPEEGLKFMVYLQKENIIDESGMPKERFSAEFPKEGPSILRIQQVVRGDSAAYFCASSPPVRVRDTEAFFGQGTRLTVV.

V usage is TRBV29-1 and J usage is TRBJ1-4, with a weak D call TRBD1 (6 bases). This CDR3 contains 14 residues. The germline gives CDR1 SQVTM, CDR2 ANQGSEA. V lost 2 bases and J lost 5, with 12 bases in between. This chain's CDR3 is CSVEFAGGNEKLFF. The CDR3 coding sequence is TGCAGCGTTGAATTTGCGGGGGGCAATGAAAAACTGTTTTTT.

The rearrangement uses TRBV5-4 and TRBJ2-2; weak D call: TRBD2 (5 bases). The CDR3 sequence is 15 residues long. V dropped 1 base and J dropped 2 bases, with 9 bases sitting between them. Germline V CDR1 and CDR2: SGHNT, YYREEE (reference sequence). The CDR3 loop is CASSLYGINTGELFF. CDR3 DNA sequence: TGTGCCAGCAGCTTGTACGGGATAAACACCGGGGAGCTGTTTTTT.

V and J are TRBV11-2 and TRBJ1-1; 7 bases match TRBD1. This CDR3 has 14 amino acids. The germline V gene encodes CDR1 SGHAT and CDR2 FQNNGV. V dropped 2 bases and J dropped 4; count of bases not matched to a gene: 4. The DNA for the CDR3 is TGTGCCAGCAGCTTAACAGGGGATAGCACTGAAGCTTTCTTT. The encoded protein is CASSLTGDSTEAFF.

This clone was counted only a few times. This chain connects TRBV5-1 to TRBJ2-1, with D unresolved. The CDR3 covers 15 residues. V lost 4 bases and J 5 bases, leaving 16 bases between the germline ends. The germline V gene encodes CDR1 SGHRS and CDR2 YFSETQ. The CDR3 bases are TGCGCCAGCAGCCCCCCGAAAGATCGCCACAATGAGCAGTTCTTC. Translating it yields CASSPPKDRHNEQFF. Full variable domain (missing parts from reference TRBV5-1 and TRBJ2-1): KAGVTQTPRYLIKTRGQQVTLSCSPISGHRSVSWYQQTPGQGLQFLFEYFSETQRNKGNFPGRFSGRQFSNSRSEMNVSTLELGDSALYLCASSPPKDRHNEQFFGPGTRLTVL.

V gene TRBV7-2 combines with J gene TRBJ2-4; 10 bases align to TRBD1. The trim removed 1 base at V and 5 bases at J, leaving 8 bases unmatched. The CDR3 spans 17 residues. CDR1 and CDR2 (germline): SGHTA, FQGNSA. The CDR3 sequence is CASSLETGGVSQNIQYF. The CDR3 DNA reads TGTGCCAGCAGCTTAGAGACAGGGGGCGTCTCACAAAACATTCAGTACTTC.

This clone showed up just a few times. CDR3 sequence reads: CATSRADTEAFF. The CDR3 nucleotides are TGTGCCACCAGCAGAGCCGACACTGAAGCTTTCTTT. This sequence joins TRBV15 and TRBJ1-1, with D hard to call. Trimming removed 1 base at V and 3 bases at J, with 3 bases between. This CDR3 contains 12 residues. The germline V gene encodes CDR1 LNHNV and CDR2 YYDKDF (reference sequence).

The rearrangement links TRBV19 to TRBJ2-7, with 7 nucleotides matching TRBD1. V was pared by 6 bases and J by 5 bases, with 22 bases of the junction left unmatched. Germline CDR1 is LNHDA and CDR2 is SQIVND (reference sequence). This CDR3 spans 18 amino acids. Here the CDR3 reads CASSRNRGMVPYPNEQYF. The CDR3 DNA sequence: TGTGCCAGTAGCCGCAACAGGGGTATGGTACCTTACCCCAACGAGCAGTACTTC.

The chain couples TRBV9 to TRBJ1-5; the D is unclear. V lost 0 bases and J lost 4, with 11 bases in between. The CDR3 consists of 15 residues. Germline V lookup: CDR1 SGDLS, CDR2 YYNGEE. Here the CDR3 reads CASSVGLDDNQPQHF. CDR3 DNA: TGTGCCAGCAGCGTAGGGTTAGACGATAATCAGCCCCAGCATTTT.

The rearrangement links TRBV28 to TRBJ1-2; 10 bases line up with TRBD1. Germline V gene data show CDR1 as MDHEN and CDR2 as SYDVKM. The V and J ends lost 4 bases and 13 bases, in that order; junction bases with no gene match: 15. The CDR3 loop spans 15 amino acids. The CDR3 DNA follows: TGTGCCAGCAGTTCCTCGGACAGGGGGTTTAGGCCTCCCACCTTC. Translation: CASSSSDRGFRPPTF.

In this sample, this clone turned up many times. The chain combines TRBV4-1 with TRBJ1-4, with no clear D. Germline values: CDR1 MGHRA, CDR2 YSYEKL. V gave up 2 bases and J gave up 0 bases, with 16 bases separating them. CDR3 size: 18 residues. The CDR3 nucleotides read TGCGCCAGCAGCCAACAACAACCCGTGGGTGCAACTAATGAAAAACTGTTTTTT. Amino acid sequence: CASSQQQPVGATNEKLFF.

The chain carries TRBV7-9 and TRBJ2-7; D call uncertain. Between the trimmed V and J ends, which lost 5 bases and 1 base, there was a span of 21 bases. This CDR3 has 17 amino acids. Germline V gene sequence: CDR1 SEHNR, CDR2 FQNEAQ (reference sequence). This CDR3 reads CASSAPSFATHSYEQYF. In nucleotides, the CDR3 is TGTGCCAGCAGCGCACCCTCTTTCGCGACCCATTCCTACGAGCAGTACTTC.

The rearrangement links TRBV11-2 to TRBJ1-2; 9 nucleotides align to TRBD1. Trimming removed 3 bases from V and 8 bases from J; junction bases left unmatched: 7. This CDR3 region has 14 residues. The germline CDR1 and CDR2 sequences are SGHAT and FQNNGV. The CDR3 reads CASSFRTGAEGYTF. Written as DNA, the CDR3 is TGTGCCAGCAGCTTTCGGACAGGGGCGGAAGGCTACACCTTC.

The rearrangement uses TRBV30 and TRBJ2-7; 7 positions match TRBD2. CDR3 size: 13 residues. V lost 6 bases and J lost 3; bases outside the gene matches: 8. Germline V gives CDR1 GTSNPN, CDR2 SVGIG (reference sequence). CDR3 amino acids: CACPGTKDYEQYF. As DNA, the CDR3 is TGTGCCTGTCCCGGGACTAAAGACTACGAGCAGTACTTC.

This clone occurred once. The rearrangement uses TRBV10-3 and TRBJ2-3, with D possibly being TRBD2 (6 bases). V was pared by 2 bases and J by 0 bases, with 12 bases between. Per the germline V gene, CDR1 is ENHRY and CDR2 is SYGVKD. The CDR3 has 16 amino acids. The CDR3 DNA reads as TGTGCCATCAGTGAGGTCGGGACTCTAAGCACAGATACGCAGTATTTT. This translates into CAISEVGTLSTDTQYF.

This clone turned up a few times. The chain has TRBV28 and TRBJ2-4; 10 nucleotides align to TRBD1. J lost 9 bases, V lost 3 bases, and 8 bases had no gene match. Germline V gene lookup returns CDR1 MDHEN and CDR2 SYDVKM. The CDR3 has 15 amino acids. The CDR3 loop is CASSLVGTGEGIQYF. The CDR3 nucleotides are TGTGCCAGCAGTTTGGTTGGGACAGGGGAAGGCATTCAGTACTTC. Combining the CDR3 with reference TRBV28 and TRBJ2-4 gives the whole variable domain DVKVTQSSRYLVKRTGEKVFLECVQDMDHENMFWYRQDPGLGLRLIYFSYDVKMKEKGDIPEGYSVSREKKERFSLILESASTNQTSMYLCASSLVGTGEGIQYFGAGTRLSVL.

The V gene is TRBV9, the J gene TRBJ1-1; D ambiguous. This CDR3 has 16 residues. Germline V gene lookup returns CDR1 SGDLS and CDR2 YYNGEE. The ends were cut back, 0 bases at V and 0 bases at J, with 12 bases in the middle. CDR3 residues: CASSVAGPGMNTEAFF. DNA for the CDR3: TGTGCCAGCAGCGTAGCTGGTCCGGGGATGAACACTGAAGCTTTCTTT.